This T cell receptor beta chain was recorded in a study of cytomegalovirus exposure and HLA in healthy donors (dated by TCRdb to about 2017). A note on the overall study: An earlier analysis of roughly 500 of the donors reported 250 to 300 Gb of sequence data and some 120 million unique TCR beta sequences from 150 million to 200 million T cells. To decide whether each TCR beta V gene segment behaved as functional or pseudogenic, an earlier analysis of some 570 of the donors relied on high-throughput TCR beta sequencing. About five DR-DQ haplotypes were treated as single units for association and clustering because of strong linkage in the cohort. To predict cytomegalovirus infection status, the study brought together high-throughput TCR immunosequencing, statistical association of individual TCRs with disease status, and machine learning. The number of donors typed differed by locus, with about 629-630 for A, B, C, DRB1 and DQB1, over 500 for DQA1, approximately 580 for DPA1, and some 440 for DPB1. Every discovery cohort repertoire had been produced on one sequencing platform. Of the 398 genotyped donors, about 80% fell in the genetic ancestry cluster associated with self-reported Caucasian donors. Across under 500 genotyped donors of the cohort, an average of 235,054 unique TCR beta nucleotide sequences per donor were sequenced, and approximately 17% of those sequences were non-productive. The study aimed to test whether signatures of past pathogen exposure could be identified by cataloging public T cell receptors. Roughly 300 gigabases of sequencing data and tens of millions of unique TCR sequences were included in an early release covering 550 to 800 HLA-typed donors. Rather than drawing on any new phenotypic data, the later analysis identified candidate immune exposures from TCR beta sequences and the way those sequences occurred across donors. Donor age, sex, ethnicity and CMV serostatus were compiled alongside the repertoire data. A separate validation cohort of roughly 130 different subjects was used in addition to the approximately 700-subject first cohort. HLA typing included class I and class II loci at four-digit resolution. The study used immunosequencing to profile the T cell repertoires of approximately 690 subjects and linked those repertoires to cytomegalovirus serostatus. Genome-wide SNP genotypes for about 60% of the 666 donors were used in a later genetic analysis, which treated that subset as a discovery cohort. A later analysis re-analyzed previously published TCR beta repertoires from approximately 700 donors and added high-resolution HLA genotyping to study TCR occurrence patterns. Overall study results and their limits: Linkage disequilibrium might explain the correlated functional status among segregating V segments, but an unknown experimental factor could not be excluded. In a later genetic analysis, a missense DCLRE1C variant was associated with V-gene and J-gene trimming of TCR beta chains, and the association was replicated in an independent cohort. In a later analysis, the rate of TCR association differed among HLA loci, with DRB1 alleles having the most associated TCRs and HLA-C alleles having the fewest. Immune exposure information for the cohort was limited to CMV serostatus. In an earlier analysis of around 500 of the donors, most TCR beta V segments appeared in productive rearrangements about 87% or about 30% of the time, broadly matching IMGT annotations. A later analysis found that most CMV-associated TCR beta chains appeared HLA-restricted, with HLA associations seemingly driven largely by CMV exposure. It was suggested by the authors that the approach could potentially be generalized to other disease states and immunological phenotypes. A later analysis reported that several top co-occurrence clusters appeared linked to parvovirus B19, influenza, CMV and Epstein-Barr virus. A group of highly shared sequence variants was considered likely to be a technical artifact of the sequencing pipeline. Seventeen rarely observed V segments, including chromosome 9 orphons, were excluded from the earlier analysis of a few hundred of the donors because counts were too low. In vitro tests confirmed that three of the cytomegalovirus-associated TCR beta chains recognize cytomegalovirus antigens. The study listed 164 TCR beta chains as associated with cytomegalovirus. Strong co-occurrence of HLA alleles, especially DR and DQ, made assigning TCR associations to individual alleles difficult. A further reported finding was that TCR beta sequences accurately predicted the HLA-A and HLA-B alleles for most subjects in the first cohort. Most TCR sequences were seen in very few donors, while some public TCRs were found in many individuals. Because some donors lacked HLA typing at each locus, the association tests relied only on the typed subset. The classifier was reported to diagnose cytomegalovirus status with high specificity and sensitivity in both the original cohort and the validation cohort. Some IMGT-functional V segments, including TRBV6-2 and TRBV6-3, could not be distinguished by the 87-base-pair reads and were therefore excluded. A later analysis associated about 17,000 TCR beta sequences with specific HLA alleles at a false discovery rate of 0.05. Compared with the roughly 670-donor mean, donors in an Asian-associated ancestry cluster had fewer N-insertions in productive TCRs, according to a later genetic analysis. Roughly uniform sequencing depth across donors was assumed in presence/absence analyses, although this assumption may not hold. In a later analysis, HLA-associated TCR beta chains showed more clonal expansion and lower generation probabilities than non-associated chains that were equally common. In this cohort, only TCR beta chains were sequenced, and detectable features were limited by the absence of alpha or paired-chain data.

The cohort comprised more than 550 healthy bone marrow donors. At the time of sampling, every cohort member was nominally healthy, though immune exposures that went unrecorded were likely present. The donor tested CMV seronegative and was one of the 352 seronegative cohort members. A peripheral blood sample was provided by each donor, and peripheral blood mononuclear cells were used for TCR beta sequencing. Genomic DNA was extracted from the blood cell samples with the Qiagen DNeasy Blood Extraction Kit. Trimming costs V 6 bases and J 6 bases, and their ends lie 22 bases apart. Taken from the germline V gene (reference sequence), the CDR1 and CDR2 loops are SEHNR and FQNEAQ. Inclusive of the bounding cysteine and phenylalanine, the CDR3 is 16 residues long. Only the CDR3 region is kept as DNA, spanning 48 bases read in frame from base 1. This clone was observed a few times. Its antigen is currently not known. One base away there is no much larger clone; base qualities are not given.

Library generation was performed with the immunoSEQ multiplex PCR assay. A mixture of 60 forward primers for TCR Vbeta segments and 13 reverse primers for TCR Jbeta segments was used in the multiplex PCR. The CDR3 region of rearranged TCR beta genes was amplified from genomic DNA by a multiplex PCR assay. The amplified TCR beta libraries were sequenced on the Illumina HiSeq System as 87-base-pair reads. The published analysis was carried out like this. A later analysis tallied approximately 87 million unique TCR beta chains across the 610 or so repertoires, and around 12 million of those chains were shared by two or more donors. A nearest-neighbor algorithm error-corrected the raw reads and collapsed the reads into unique sequences, merging closely related sequences to remove PCR and sequencing errors. V, D and J gene segments were assigned by aligning CDR3 sequences to IMGT reference sequences. For a sequence to be retained, at least a six-nucleotide match to both a V gene segment and a J gene segment was required. Rearrangements were classified as productive when the CDR3 lacked stop codons and remained in frame with V and J, and all other rearrangements were classified as non-productive. CDR3 was defined according to IMGT convention as the region running from the second conserved V-encoded cysteine to the conserved J-encoded phenylalanine. In an earlier analysis of just under 600 of the donors, sequences lacking an unambiguous match to a single V gene segment were excluded. An earlier analysis of around 600 of the donors classified V segments as functional when productive rearrangements were above 56.7% and as segregating when the standard deviation between donors was above 5%. A statistical classification framework was developed to diagnose cytomegalovirus status using the catalog of TCR beta chain sequences. In a later analysis, V and J genes were assigned by comparing TCR nucleotide sequences against IMGT/GENE-DB human TR gene sequences. Using the TCRdist pipeline, a later analysis assigned CDR3 sequences along with most-parsimonious VDJ recombination scenarios. In a later analysis, each TCR beta chain was defined by its CDR3 amino acid sequence together with its V-gene family, and reads lacking a unique V-gene family were excluded. To address suspected cross-contamination and a sequencing artifact, a later analysis removed 550 to 750 highly shared, low-generation-probability nucleotide sequences. For each public chain, a later analysis derived a clonal expansion index from normalized ranks of inferred template counts within each repertoire. A later analysis computed generation probabilities with a VDJ recombination model fitted to out-of-frame rearrangements, and checked the results against IGoR. Hypergeometric tests were used in a later analysis to score TCR-TCR, TCR-HLA and TCR-CMV co-occurrence, with a repertoire-size bias correction applied to the TCR pairs. False discovery rates were estimated in a later analysis by permuting HLA or CMV assignments 20 times. In a later analysis, co-occurring TCRs were grouped with DBSCAN, and TCRdist sequence similarity was added when clustering was performed within HLA-allele-positive subsets. Co-occurrence clustering excluded repertoires with fewer than 30,000 or more than 120,000 public chains, plus five with anomalous nucleotide sharing. Held by TCRdb, this immuneACCESS table contains in-frame sequences only and omits some clones. Under half of the omission traces to an unresolved V gene where checked; the cause of the rest is unknown. V and J calls and clone size follow that table, whereas D and trimming were derived from the DNA. Here the sample has about 87,000 clones; around 8% occur a single time. The leading ten clones occupy 2.3% of the sample.

This receptor was taken from a man aged 50 to 60 in good health and CMV-seronegative. The sequencing input was PBMCs. The V gene is TRBV7-9 and the J gene is TRBJ2-3; the D gene is possibly TRBD1, with 6 bases matching. The CDR3: CASSKRGRGVFDTQYF. The DNA sequence is given as TGTGCCAGCAGTAAAAGGGGCAGGGGAGTTTTCGATACGCAGTATTTT.